A selection of T cell receptor beta chains follows, all from one sample in a study of blood T cell repertoires in COVID-19. TCRdb's copy holds only in-frame clones and misses some; the assay was immunoSEQ multiplex PCR. The top ten clones hold roughly a tenth of a sample with about 140,000 clones, roughly 88% of them seen once. Sequencing input: peripheral blood. The receptors were gathered from a man in his fifties or sixties with active or convalescent COVID-19. The CDR3 runs from the conserved cysteine through the conserved F or W. Fields, in order: V gene, clone size, D gene, J gene, CDR3 protein, CDR3 DNA. D genes are given only for firm matches. Some rows mark clone size as missing; the rest say once, few, many or name a class of expanded clone.

V: TRBV9
size: -
D: TRBD1
J: TRBJ2-7
CDR3: CASSPRTGLDEQYF
DNA: TGTGCCAGCAGCCCCCGGACAGGGTTGGACGAGCAGTACTTC

V: TRBV28
size: -
D: -
J: TRBJ1-4
CDR3: CASSSPGDNEKLFF
DNA: TGTGCCAGCAGTTCCCCAGGGGATAATGAAAAACTGTTTTTT

V: TRBV4-1
size: -
D: -
J: TRBJ1-1
CDR3: CASSQDSWDTEAFF
DNA: TGCGCCAGCAGCCAGGACAGTTGGGACACTGAAGCTTTCTTT

V: TRBV5-6
size: -
D: TRBD2
J: TRBJ2-7
CDR3: CASSLGGTSGRGRYEQYF
DNA: TGTGCCAGCAGCTTGGGGGGGACTAGCGGGAGAGGTCGGTACGAGCAGTACTTC

V: TRBV30
size: -
D: TRBD1
J: TRBJ1-1
CDR3: CAWKVPGQGAVAFF
DNA: TGTGCCTGGAAGGTACCGGGACAGGGGGCCGTAGCTTTCTTT

V: TRBV7-9
size: -
D: TRBD2
J: TRBJ2-1
CDR3: CASSLRGTSGNEQFF
DNA: TGTGCCAGCAGCTTAAGAGGGACTAGCGGAAATGAGCAGTTCTTC

V: TRBV25-1
size: few
D: TRBD2
J: TRBJ2-7
CDR3: CASSGPGTGTTPLYEQYF
DNA: TGTGCCAGCAGTGGTCCGGGAACGGGGACTACTCCACTCTACGAGCAGTACTTC

V: TRBV19
size: -
D: TRBD2
J: TRBJ2-1
CDR3: CASSLKAGGPNNEQFF
DNA: TGTGCCAGTAGTCTCAAAGCGGGAGGGCCTAATAATGAGCAGTTCTTC

V: TRBV10-2
size: -
D: TRBD2
J: TRBJ2-7
CDR3: CASNPGLAGETFGYF
DNA: TGCGCCAGCAACCCGGGACTAGCGGGAGAGACGTTTGGGTACTTC

V: TRBV6-5
size: once
D: -
J: TRBJ1-2
CDR3: CASSFTRVLGNYGYTF
DNA: TGTGCCAGCAGTTTTACCAGGGTTTTAGGCAACTATGGCTACACCTTC

V: TRBV15
size: -
D: -
J: TRBJ2-5
CDR3: CATSRDQAAAQETQYF
DNA: TGTGCCACCAGCAGAGATCAAGCGGCAGCCCAAGAGACCCAGTACTTC

V: TRBV6-2/TRBV6-3
size: -
D: -
J: TRBJ1-2
CDR3: CASSSRAGNYGYTF
DNA: TGTGCCAGCAGTTCGAGGGCGGGGAACTATGGCTACACCTTC

V: TRBV5-5
size: -
D: -
J: TRBJ1-5
CDR3: CASSLVQNQPQHF
DNA: TGTGCCAGCAGCTTGGTTCAGAATCAGCCCCAGCATTTT

V: TRBV6-2/TRBV6-3
size: -
D: -
J: TRBJ2-7
CDR3: CASSYRGFYEQYF
DNA: TGTGCCAGCAGTTATCGGGGGTTCTACGAGCAGTACTTC

V: TRBV6-5
size: -
D: TRBD1
J: TRBJ1-5
CDR3: CASTGQANNQPQHF
DNA: TGTGCCAGCACGGGACAGGCCAACAATCAGCCCCAGCATTTT

V: TRBV4-1
size: -
D: -
J: TRBJ2-5
CDR3: CASSSGVRTPETQYF
DNA: TGCGCCAGCAGCTCGGGGGTTAGAACTCCAGAGACCCAGTACTTC

V: TRBV11-3
size: -
D: -
J: TRBJ1-1
CDR3: CASSFGGAKTEAFF
DNA: TGTGCCAGCAGCTTTGGGGGGGCAAAAACTGAAGCTTTCTTT

V: TRBV2
size: -
D: -
J: TRBJ1-5
CDR3: CASSVWTANQPQHF
DNA: TGTGCCAGCAGTGTTTGGACAGCTAATCAGCCCCAGCATTTT

V: TRBV6-2/TRBV6-3
size: -
D: -
J: TRBJ1-5
CDR3: CASSYSRQANSNQPQHF
DNA: TGTGCCAGCAGTTACTCACGACAAGCAAATAGCAATCAGCCCCAGCATTTT

V: TRBV10-3
size: -
D: TRBD2
J: TRBJ2-7
CDR3: CAISEGGTSGRRGEQYF
DNA: TGTGCCATCAGTGAGGGGGGGACTAGCGGGAGAAGGGGCGAGCAGTACTTC

V: TRBV18
size: -
D: TRBD1
J: TRBJ1-4
CDR3: CASSPDRAEKLFF
DNA: TGTGCCAGCTCACCGGACAGGGCTGAAAAACTGTTTTTT

V: TRBV10-3
size: -
D: -
J: TRBJ1-1
CDR3: CAISSTNMNTEAFF
DNA: TGTGCCATCAGCTCGACTAATATGAACACTGAAGCTTTCTTT

V: TRBV6-5
size: few
D: -
J: TRBJ2-7
CDR3: CASSLRNSYEQYF
DNA: TGTGCCAGCAGCCTACGAAACTCCTACGAGCAGTACTTC

V: TRBV4-2
size: -
D: -
J: TRBJ1-4
CDR3: CASSQERTRREKLFF
DNA: TGTGCCAGCAGCCAAGAGCGAACTCGGCGGGAAAAACTGTTTTTT

V: TRBV2
size: -
D: -
J: TRBJ2-2
CDR3: CASSAGVGELFF
DNA: TGTGCCAGCAGTGCAGGGGTCGGGGAGCTGTTTTTT

V: TRBV12-3/TRBV12-4
size: -
D: -
J: TRBJ1-2
CDR3: CASSLLIDYGYTF
DNA: TGTGCCAGCAGTTTATTAATAGACTATGGCTACACCTTC

V: TRBV25-1
size: -
D: TRBD1
J: TRBJ1-2
CDR3: CASKQGKGYGYTF
DNA: TGTGCCAGCAAACAGGGGAAAGGCTATGGCTACACCTTC

V: TRBV28
size: -
D: TRBD2
J: TRBJ2-1
CDR3: CASAPRRLAGSSYNEQFF
DNA: TGTGCCAGCGCACCTCGGCGGCTAGCGGGCAGCTCCTACAATGAGCAGTTCTTC

V: TRBV28
size: -
D: -
J: TRBJ1-4
CDR3: CASSGAVRSGGEKLFF
DNA: TGTGCCAGCAGTGGGGCTGTGAGGAGCGGGGGTGAAAAACTGTTTTTT

V: TRBV4-3
size: -
D: -
J: TRBJ2-4
CDR3: CASSQERGAKNIQYF
DNA: TGCGCCAGCAGCCAAGAGCGGGGTGCCAAAAACATTCAGTACTTC

V: TRBV27
size: -
D: TRBD2
J: TRBJ2-7
CDR3: CASSFRGDVAYEQYF
DNA: TGTGCCAGCAGTTTTCGGGGGGACGTAGCCTACGAGCAGTACTTC

V: TRBV5-5
size: -
D: -
J: TRBJ1-1
CDR3: CASSPLPVMNTEAFF
DNA: TGTGCCAGCAGCCCCCTGCCAGTAATGAACACTGAAGCTTTCTTT

V: TRBV5-5
size: -
D: -
J: TRBJ1-3
CDR3: CASSATGNSGNTIYF
DNA: TGTGCCAGCAGCGCTACAGGGAACTCTGGAAACACCATATATTTT

V: TRBV9
size: -
D: TRBD1
J: TRBJ1-3
CDR3: CASSETPGGLGGNTIYF
DNA: TGTGCCAGCAGCGAAACCCCAGGGGGACTAGGTGGAAACACCATATATTTT

V: TRBV6-5
size: -
D: TRBD2
J: TRBJ2-7
CDR3: CASKAGGPGEQYF
DNA: TGTGCCAGCAAGGCGGGAGGGCCGGGCGAGCAGTACTTC

V: TRBV14
size: few
D: -
J: TRBJ2-1
CDR3: CASSLRTILNEQFF
DNA: TGTGCCAGCAGCCTACGGACTATACTCAATGAGCAGTTCTTC

V: TRBV19
size: -
D: TRBD1
J: TRBJ1-1
CDR3: CASYRDRANTEAFF
DNA: TGTGCCAGCTACCGGGACAGGGCGAACACTGAAGCTTTCTTT

V: TRBV11-2
size: -
D: TRBD1
J: TRBJ2-5
CDR3: CASSRGQLKETQYF
DNA: TGTGCCAGCAGCCGGGGACAGCTGAAAGAGACCCAGTACTTC

V: TRBV7-9
size: -
D: -
J: TRBJ2-7
CDR3: CASSSQGYEQYF
DNA: TGTGCCAGCAGCTCCCAGGGATACGAGCAGTACTTC

V: TRBV28
size: -
D: TRBD1
J: TRBJ2-1
CDR3: CASSLPGTGRGREQFF
DNA: TGTGCCAGCAGTCTCCCCGGGACAGGGCGGGGGCGTGAGCAGTTCTTC

V: TRBV7-9
size: -
D: -
J: TRBJ1-1
CDR3: CASSAPGWKNTEAFF
DNA: TGTGCCAGCAGCGCCCCCGGGTGGAAGAACACTGAAGCTTTCTTT

V: TRBV27
size: -
D: -
J: TRBJ2-2
CDR3: CASSSPGVTGELFF
DNA: TGTGCCAGCAGTTCGCCAGGGGTCACCGGGGAGCTGTTTTTT

V: TRBV28
size: -
D: TRBD1
J: TRBJ2-7
CDR3: CASRRDRATYEQYF
DNA: TGTGCCAGCAGGCGGGACAGGGCCACCTACGAGCAGTACTTC

V: TRBV7-9
size: once
D: -
J: TRBJ2-2
CDR3: CAKRPSGTGELFF
DNA: TGTGCCAAGCGCCCTTCCGGGACCGGGGAGCTGTTTTTT

V: TRBV19
size: -
D: TRBD2
J: TRBJ2-3
CDR3: CASKERGGIDTQYF
DNA: TGTGCCAGTAAGGAGCGGGGGGGGATAGATACGCAGTATTTT

V: TRBV15
size: -
D: -
J: TRBJ2-1
CDR3: CATSSLDPVSYNEQFF
DNA: TGTGCCACCAGCAGCTTAGATCCGGTTTCCTACAATGAGCAGTTCTTC

V: TRBV3-1/TRBV3-2
size: -
D: TRBD1
J: TRBJ2-7
CDR3: CASSHTIRRWGQANYEQYF
DNA: TGTGCCAGCAGCCATACGATCCGCCGCTGGGGACAGGCTAACTACGAGCAGTACTTC

V: TRBV28
size: -
D: -
J: TRBJ1-2
CDR3: CASSFLPQGSGYTF
DNA: TGTGCCAGCAGTTTCCTTCCCCAGGGAAGCGGCTACACCTTC

V: TRBV27
size: few
D: -
J: TRBJ1-5
CDR3: CASSRYRDHQPQHF
DNA: TGTGCCAGCAGTCGTTACAGGGATCATCAGCCCCAGCATTTT

V: TRBV29-1
size: -
D: -
J: TRBJ1-1
CDR3: CSVEGRWTANTEAFF
DNA: TGCAGCGTTGAAGGCCGCTGGACAGCAAACACTGAAGCTTTCTTT

V: TRBV6-6
size: -
D: TRBD1
J: TRBJ2-7
CDR3: CASAGTEQVEQYF
DNA: TGTGCCAGCGCCGGGACAGAGCAGGTCGAGCAGTACTTC

V: TRBV6-5
size: once
D: TRBD2
J: TRBJ2-7
CDR3: CASSYSGGGTYEQYF
DNA: TGTGCCAGCAGTTACTCAGGCGGGGGAACCTACGAGCAGTACTTC

V: TRBV19
size: few
D: TRBD1
J: TRBJ1-5
CDR3: CASSIGGGGQPQHF
DNA: TGTGCCAGTAGTATAGGAGGGGGCGGGCAGCCCCAGCATTTT